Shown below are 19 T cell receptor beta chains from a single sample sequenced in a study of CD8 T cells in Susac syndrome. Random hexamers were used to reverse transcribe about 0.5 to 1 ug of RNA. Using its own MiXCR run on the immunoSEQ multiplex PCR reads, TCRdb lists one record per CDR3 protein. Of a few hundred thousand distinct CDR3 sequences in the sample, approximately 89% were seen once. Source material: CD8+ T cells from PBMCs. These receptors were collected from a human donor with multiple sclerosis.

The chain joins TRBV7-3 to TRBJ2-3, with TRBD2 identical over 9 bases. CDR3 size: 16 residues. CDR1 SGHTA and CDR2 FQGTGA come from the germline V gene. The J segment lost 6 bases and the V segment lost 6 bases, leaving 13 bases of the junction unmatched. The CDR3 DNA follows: TGTGCCAGCAGATCCCCGACTAGCGGCTATAGGGATACGCAGTATTTT. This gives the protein CASRSPTSGYRDTQYF.

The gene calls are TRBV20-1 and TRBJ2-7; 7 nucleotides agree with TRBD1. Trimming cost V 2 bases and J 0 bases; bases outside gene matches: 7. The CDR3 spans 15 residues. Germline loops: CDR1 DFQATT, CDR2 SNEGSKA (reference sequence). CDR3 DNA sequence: TGCAGTGCTAGAAGGACAGGTATGTCCTCCTACGAGCAGTACTTC. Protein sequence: CSARRTGMSSYEQYF.

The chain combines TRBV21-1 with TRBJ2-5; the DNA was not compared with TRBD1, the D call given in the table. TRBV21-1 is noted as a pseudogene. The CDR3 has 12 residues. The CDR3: CASTGGQETQYF. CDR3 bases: TGTGCCAGTACAGGGGGTCAAGAGACCCAGTACTTC.

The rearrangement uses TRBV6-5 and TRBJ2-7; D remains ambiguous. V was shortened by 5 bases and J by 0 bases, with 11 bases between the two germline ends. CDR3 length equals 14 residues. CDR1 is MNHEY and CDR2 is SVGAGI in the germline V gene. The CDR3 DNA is TGTGCCAGCAGTAGCTCGGACGGCTCCTACGAGCAGTACTTC. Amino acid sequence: CASSSSDGSYEQYF.

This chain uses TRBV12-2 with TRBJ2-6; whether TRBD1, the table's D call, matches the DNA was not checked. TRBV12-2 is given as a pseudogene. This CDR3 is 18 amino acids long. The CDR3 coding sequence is TGTGCAAGTCGCTTGGGGGACAAGGCCCCCTCTGGGGCCAACGTCCTGACTTTC. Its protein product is CASRLGDKAPSGANVLTF.

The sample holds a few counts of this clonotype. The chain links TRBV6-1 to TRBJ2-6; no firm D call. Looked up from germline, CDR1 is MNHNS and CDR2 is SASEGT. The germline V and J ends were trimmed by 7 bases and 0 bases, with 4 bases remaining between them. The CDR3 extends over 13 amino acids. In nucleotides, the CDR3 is TGTGCCAGCACCAGCTCTGGGGCCAACGTCCTGACTTTC. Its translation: CASTSSGANVLTF.

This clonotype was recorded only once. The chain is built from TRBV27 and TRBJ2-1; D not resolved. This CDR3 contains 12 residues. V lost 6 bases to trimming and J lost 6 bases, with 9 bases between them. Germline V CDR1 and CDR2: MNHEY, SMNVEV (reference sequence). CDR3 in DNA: TGTGCCAGCAGGATCCCAGGCAATGAGCAGTTCTTC. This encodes CASRIPGNEQFF.

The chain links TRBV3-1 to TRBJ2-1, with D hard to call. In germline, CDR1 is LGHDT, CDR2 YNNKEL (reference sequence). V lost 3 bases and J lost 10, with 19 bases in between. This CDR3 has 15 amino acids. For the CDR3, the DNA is TGTGCCAGCAGCCACGCGATGGATGGGATTATGGAGCAGTTCTTC. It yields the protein CASSHAMDGIMEQFF.

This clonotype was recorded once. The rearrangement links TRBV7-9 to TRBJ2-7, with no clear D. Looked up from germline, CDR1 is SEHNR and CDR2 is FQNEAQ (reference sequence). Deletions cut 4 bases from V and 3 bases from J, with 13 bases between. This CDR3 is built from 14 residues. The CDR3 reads CASSSPMDGYEQYF. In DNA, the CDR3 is TGTGCCAGCAGCTCCCCTATGGACGGCTACGAGCAGTACTTC.

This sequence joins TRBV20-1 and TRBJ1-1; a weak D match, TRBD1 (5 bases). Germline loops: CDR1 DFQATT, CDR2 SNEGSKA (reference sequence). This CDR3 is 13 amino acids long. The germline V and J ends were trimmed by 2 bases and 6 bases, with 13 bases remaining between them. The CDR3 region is CSARFPGRAEAFF. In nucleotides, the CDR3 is TGCAGTGCTAGATTCCCCGGCAGGGCTGAAGCTTTCTTT.

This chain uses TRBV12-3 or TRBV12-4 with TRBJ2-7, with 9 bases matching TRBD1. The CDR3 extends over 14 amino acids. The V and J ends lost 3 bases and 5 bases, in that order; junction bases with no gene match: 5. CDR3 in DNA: TGTGCCAGCAGTTTGTCGGACAGGGGCGACGAGCAGTACTTC. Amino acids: CASSLSDRGDEQYF.

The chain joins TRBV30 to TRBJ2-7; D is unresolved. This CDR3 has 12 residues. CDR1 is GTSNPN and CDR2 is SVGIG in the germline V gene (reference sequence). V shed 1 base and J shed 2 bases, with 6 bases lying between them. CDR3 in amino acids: CAWSDVAYEQYF. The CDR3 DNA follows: TGTGCCTGGAGTGACGTGGCCTACGAGCAGTACTTC.

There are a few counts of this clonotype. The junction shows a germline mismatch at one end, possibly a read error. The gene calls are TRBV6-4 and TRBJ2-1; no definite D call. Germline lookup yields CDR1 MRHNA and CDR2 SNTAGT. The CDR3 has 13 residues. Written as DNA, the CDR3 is TGTGCCAGCAGTGATGACTCCCACAATGAGCAGTTCTTC. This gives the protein CASSDDSHNEQFF.

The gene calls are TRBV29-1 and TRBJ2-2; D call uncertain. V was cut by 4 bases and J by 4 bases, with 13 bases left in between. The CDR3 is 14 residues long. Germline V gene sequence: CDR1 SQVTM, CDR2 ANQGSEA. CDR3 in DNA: TGCAGCGTTGTGCTACCGAGAGGCACCGGGGAGCTGTTTTTT. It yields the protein CSVVLPRGTGELFF.

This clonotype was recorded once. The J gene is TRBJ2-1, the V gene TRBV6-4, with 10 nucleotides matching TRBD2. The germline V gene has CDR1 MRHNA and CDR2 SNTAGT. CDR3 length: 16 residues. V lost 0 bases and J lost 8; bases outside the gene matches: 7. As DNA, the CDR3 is TGTGCCAGCAGTGACTCGACGGGGCTAGCGGGGGATGAGCAGTTCTTC. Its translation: CASSDSTGLAGDEQFF.

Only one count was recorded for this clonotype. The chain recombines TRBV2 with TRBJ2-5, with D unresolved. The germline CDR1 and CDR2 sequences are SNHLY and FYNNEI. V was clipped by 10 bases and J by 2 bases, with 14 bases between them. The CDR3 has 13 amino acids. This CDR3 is CATSDRVQETQYF. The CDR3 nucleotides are TGTGCCACCTCGGATCGGGTACAAGAGACCCAGTACTTC.

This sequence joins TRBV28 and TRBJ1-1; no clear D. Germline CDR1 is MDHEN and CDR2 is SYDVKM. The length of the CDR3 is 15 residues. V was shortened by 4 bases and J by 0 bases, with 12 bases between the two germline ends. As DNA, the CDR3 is TGTGCCAGCAGTTCCACCCGACTGATGAACACTGAAGCTTTCTTT. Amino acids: CASSSTRLMNTEAFF.

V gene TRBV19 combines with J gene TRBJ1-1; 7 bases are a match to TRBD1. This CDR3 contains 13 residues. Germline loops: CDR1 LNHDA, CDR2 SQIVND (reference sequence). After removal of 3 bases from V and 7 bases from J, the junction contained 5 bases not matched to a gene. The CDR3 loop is CASSMTGTNEAFF. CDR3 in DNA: TGTGCCAGTAGTATGACAGGGACAAATGAAGCTTTCTTT.

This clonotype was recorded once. CDR3 residues: CASRGTASSYEQYF. Written as DNA, the CDR3 is TGTGCCAGCAGGGGGACTGCGAGCTCCTACGAGCAGTACTTC. V is TRBV28 and J is TRBJ2-7; a weak D match, TRBD2 (6 bases). CDR1 and CDR2 (germline): MDHEN, SYDVKM. With 6 bases removed from V and 0 bases from J, the gap between germline ends came to 12 bases. The CDR3 is 14 amino acids.